This is a list of T cell receptor beta chains from one sample in a study of long-term antiretroviral therapy in people with HIV. Clones were read by immunoSEQ multiplex PCR, and TCRdb kept only the in-frame ones, dropping some. The table has tens of thousands of clones, roughly 80% seen once. The sample consisted of unsorted PBMCs, taken 1.1 years before starting antiretroviral therapy. These receptors originate from a woman between 40 and 50 years old with HIV. Both conserved end residues are part of each CDR3. The D gene is left open where the match is weak. Rows may omit the clone size; those that give it use once, few, many or a size class.

TGTGCCAGCAGCTTAGCTGTGGTCACTGAAGCTTTCTTT	CASSLAVVTEAFF	TRBJ1-1	-	-	TRBV7-6
TGTGCCAGTAGCCCAGAGACTAGCGGGGGCGCGGCGTGGGAGACCCAGTACTTC	CASSPETSGGAAWETQYF	TRBJ2-5	TRBD2	-	TRBV19
TGTGCCAGCAGCTTAGAGGGCGGGGCCACCTACGAGCAGTACTTC	CASSLEGGATYEQYF	TRBJ2-7	-	-	TRBV7-2
TGTGCCAGCAGCCTCTTGGGGCAGACAGATACGCAGTATTTT	CASSLLGQTDTQYF	TRBJ2-3	-	-	TRBV27
TGTGCCAGCAGCTTGACTAGCGGGAGAGCGGCCGGGGAGCTGTTTTTT	CASSLTSGRAAGELFF	TRBJ2-2	TRBD2	-	TRBV13
TGTGCCAGCAGTGAGGACAGGGCCGTATACTTTATGAACACTGAAGCTTTCTTT	CASSEDRAVYFMNTEAFF	TRBJ1-1	TRBD1	-	TRBV6-1
TGTGCCAGCAGCTGGACAGCGGGGGGCCTGAACACTGAAGCTTTCTTT	CASSWTAGGLNTEAFF	TRBJ1-1	-	-	TRBV5-5
TGCGCCAGCAGCACGCCGGGACTAGCGGGAGGGCCGGATGAGCAGTTCTTC	CASSTPGLAGGPDEQFF	TRBJ2-1	TRBD2	-	TRBV4-1
TGTGCCAGCAGCAGCCAGGGGGCGCCGAACACTGAAGCTTTCTTT	CASSSQGAPNTEAFF	TRBJ1-1	TRBD1	-	TRBV11-2
TGTGCCAGCCTCGGCCGGGGGGCCACCGAGCAGTACTTC	CASLGRGATEQYF	TRBJ2-7	-	few	TRBV6-1
TGTGCCAGCAGCTTCTTAAGCGGGAGCGGCGGGGAGCTGTTTTTT	CASSFLSGSGGELFF	TRBJ2-2	TRBD2	-	TRBV5-4
TGTGCCTGGAGCGTAACAGAGAACACTGAAGCTTTCTTT	CAWSVTENTEAFF	TRBJ1-1	-	few	TRBV30
TGTGCCAGCAGTCCCTGGACAGAATTCTACGAGCAGTACTTC	CASSPWTEFYEQYF	TRBJ2-7	-	few	TRBV25-1
TGCGCCAGCAGCCCCGCCGGGCCCCAGCATTTT	CASSPAGPQHF	TRBJ1-5	-	few	TRBV5-1
TGTGCCAGCACCGGGACTAGCGGCACAGATACGCAGTATTTT	CASTGTSGTDTQYF	TRBJ2-3	TRBD2	-	TRBV25-1
TGTGCCAGCAGTGAAACAATCCACCGGCTAGCGGGCCACCAAGAGACCCAGTACTTC	CASSETIHRLAGHQETQYF	TRBJ2-5	TRBD2	-	TRBV6-1
TGTGCCAGCAGCCCTGGGGCCTACGAGCAGTACTTC	CASSPGAYEQYF	TRBJ2-7	-	-	TRBV6-6
TGTGCCAGCAGCTATCTGTTGGCAGGGGACCAAGAGACCCAGTACTTC	CASSYLLAGDQETQYF	TRBJ2-5	-	-	TRBV7-9
TGTGCCAGCAGCTTCTTCTCTCACACCGGGGGGAACATTCAGTACTTC	CASSFFSHTGGNIQYF	TRBJ2-4	TRBD2	-	TRBV5-4
TGTGCCAGCAGTGTACAGGTGAACACTGAAGCTTTCTTT	CASSVQVNTEAFF	TRBJ1-1	-	-	TRBV6-4
TGTGCCAGCAGCTTACGGGAACTAGTGAACACCGGGGAGCTGTTTTTT	CASSLRELVNTGELFF	TRBJ2-2	-	-	TRBV7-8
TGTGCCAGCAGTTACCAACCGAACAGGGGAAGTGAGCAGTTCTTC	CASSYQPNRGSEQFF	TRBJ2-1	TRBD1	-	TRBV6-5
TGCGCCAGCAGCCAAGAAGGGACAGGGCAGAACTATGGCTACACCTTC	CASSQEGTGQNYGYTF	TRBJ1-2	TRBD1	-	TRBV4-3
TGTGCCAGTAGCACAGGGGGCAACACTGAAGCTTTCTTT	CASSTGGNTEAFF	TRBJ1-1	TRBD1	-	TRBV19
TGTGCCATCAGCCGGACTAGCGGGGGGATGGGAGATACGCAGTATTTT	CAISRTSGGMGDTQYF	TRBJ2-3	TRBD2	-	TRBV10-3
TGCGCCAGCAGCCCTACTAGGGGAATCACTGAAGCTTTCTTT	CASSPTRGITEAFF	TRBJ1-1	-	-	TRBV5-1
TGTGCCGTCCGGCCCCGACAGGGGAACTACGAGCAGTACTTC	CAVRPRQGNYEQYF	TRBJ2-7	TRBD1	few	TRBV27
TGTGCCAGCAGTGCTAGACGGGCGGCGAACACTGAAGCTTTCTTT	CASSARRAANTEAFF	TRBJ1-1	-	-	TRBV2